This T cell receptor (beta chain) was observed in a study of T cells expressing NK-cell markers. The germline CDR1 and CDR2 sequences are LGHNA and YNFKEQ. The length of the CDR3 is 18 residues. TCRdb reprocessed the 5' RACE reads and reports one entry per CDR3 protein, with no DNA. The sample table sets out 450,000 to 600,000 distinct CDR3 sequences. The receptor was isolated from a man younger than 35 in good health. Sequenced sample: blood T cells: a sorted CD56 or NKG2C T cell subset, CD4+ or CD8+ T cells, or bulk PBMC T cells (not recorded which). The chain employs TRBV4-2 and TRBJ2-1; TCRdb proposes TRBD1, but this gene call is untestable without DNA. The CDR3: CASSLEPLVGASYNEQFF.